This T cell receptor beta chain was observed in a study of OX40 agonist ivuxolimab in advanced cancers. About the full investigation: Ivuxolimab was an agonistic, fully human IgG2 monoclonal antibody directed against OX40 (CD134), a costimulatory receptor. Intravenous ivuxolimab was administered to patients every 2 weeks at six dose levels: 0.01, 0.1, 0.3, 1.5, 3 and 10 mg/kg. Among the 50 to 55 dose-escalation patients, 19 had hepatocellular carcinoma, roughly 15 melanoma, 9 renal cell carcinoma and 9 head and neck cancer. In the dose-escalation cohort, 70% to 85% of patients were male, and the mean age was 60 years with a range of about 20 to 90. Prior anti-PD-1, anti-PD-L1 or anti-CTLA-4 therapy was permitted, and checkpoint inhibitors had been received by less than 45% of dose-escalation patients. Partial responses occurred in three dose-escalation patients, of whom one had hepatocellular carcinoma and two had cutaneous melanoma. The point of sequencing TCRbeta in the periphery was to test whether ivuxolimab changed TCR sequence diversity and drove clonal T-cell expansion. The paper describes the monotherapy dose-escalation part (N = 52 patients) of the phase I trial of ivuxolimab. The full study reports these points: At doses from 0.1 to 3.0 mg/kg, clonal expansion was seen in both CD4+ and CD8+ blood T cells between baseline and week 6. In the 0.1-3.0 mg/kg groups, partial responders were among the patients with the lowest normalized peripheral clonal expansion, particularly in CD8+ T cells. Which antigens the clonally expanded peripheral T cells were specific for was not determined. Low levels of normalized T-cell clonal expansion were also seen in some patients who did not respond. After ivuxolimab, expanded clones were on average more numerous among CD8+ T cells than among CD4+ T cells.

The CDR3, from cysteine to phenylalanine, totals 16 residues. This entry keeps only the CDR3 DNA: 48 bases, framed from base 1. V is clipped by 4 bases and J by 1 base, and the sequence between their germline boundaries is 14 bases long. From a lookup of the germline V gene, CDR1 and CDR2 are SGHRS and YFSETQ. Turning to this clone: It lacks a known antigen. No per-base quality is available; no much larger clone lies one base away.

Genomic DNA was extracted from sorted cells for sequencing of the TCRbeta CDR3 region. TCRbeta CDR3 regions were sequenced using the immunoSEQ Assay. The table comes from immuneACCESS by way of TCRdb, which keeps in-frame sequences with V and J called. Part of the clones is missing from these tables; in studies checked, under half for an unresolved V gene and the rest for unknown reasons. The sample records nearly 60,000 clones, over 70% of which are singletons. The top ten constitute under 3.5% of the sample. The trial excluded patients who had a history of autoimmune disease or were on systemic immunosuppression. Peripheral blood for TCR sequencing was drawn from every dose cohort at baseline, at cycle 4 day 1 and at cycle 7 day 1. The samples were taken from a phase I, first-in-human, multicenter, open-label dose-escalation trial of ivuxolimab. Adults with locally advanced or metastatic melanoma, renal cell, hepatocellular, or head and neck squamous cell carcinoma were enrolled in the trial. Before TCR sequencing, CD4+ and CD8+ T cells were separately sorted from peripheral blood.

The sequence came from an adult with an advanced solid tumor such as melanoma, head and neck, liver or kidney cancer. Here the chain combines TRBV5-1 and TRBJ2-2; no confident D gene assignment can be made. The specimen was CD4+ or CD8+ T cells sorted from blood, collected in a trial of the OX40 agonist ivuxolimab. The nucleotide sequence is given as TGCGCCAGCAGCCCGGTTACTTCAGGGAACACCGGGGAGCTGTTTTTT. It codes for CASSPVTSGNTGELFF.